This TCR beta chain was identified in a study of coeliac disease. This table comes from immunoSEQ multiplex PCR, and its TCRdb copy is limited to in-frame clones, with some not included. The top ten hold around 14% of the sample, which has a few thousand clones, less than 70% seen once. V was clipped by 6 bases and J by 10 bases; unmatched bases: 15. The germline V gene has CDR1 SQVTM and CDR2 ANQGSEA. CDR3 length: 16 residues. Sequencing was performed on lymphocytes from the gut lamina propria. The clonotype originates from a woman in her forties. The chain is built from TRBV29-1 and TRBJ2-1, with 13 bases lining up with TRBD2. The CDR3 protein is CSVRGSGTSGDREQFF. In nucleotides, the CDR3 is TGCAGCGTGAGAGGCTCCGGGACTAGCGGGGATCGAGAGCAGTTCTTC.